Shown below are 16 T cell receptor beta chains from a single sample sequenced in a study of blood T cells in healthy people across ages. A sample-barcoded 5' primer and a J-beta primer mix were used in a second PCR of about 7 to 12 cycles. TCRdb reanalysed the 5' RACE reads using MiXCR and keeps one entry per CDR3 protein. The table records some 930,000 distinct CDR3 sequences, about 27% of them present only once. These data were also reused for a study on T cells of mothers and their children.

The sample consisted of blood. These TCRs come from a woman in her thirties or forties in good health.

As for this clonotype: A much larger clone sits a single nucleotide away, making a read error possible. The gene calls are TRBV5-1 and TRBJ2-7; perhaps TRBD1 as D (6 bases). The V gene lost 5 bases and the J gene lost 8 bases, with 14 bases spanning the gap. In germline, CDR1 is SGHRS, CDR2 YFSETQ. This CDR3 contains 12 residues. The CDR3 bases are TGCGCCAGCAGATGGACAGAGGACAAGCAGTACTTC. This codes for CASRWTEDKQYF.

The table lists this clonotype with a few counts. The J gene is TRBJ2-4, the V gene TRBV30; D possibly uses TRBD1 or TRBD2 (5 bases each). Germline loops: CDR1 GTSNPN, CDR2 SVGIG (reference sequence). CDR3 length: 14 amino acids. Trimming took 4 bases from V and 2 from J, leaving 12 bases between them. The CDR3 sequence is CAWTRGVSKNIQYF. Written as DNA, the CDR3 is TGTGCCTGGACCCGAGGGGTGTCCAAAAACATTCAGTACTTC.

Of note for this clonotype: This could be a read error, since a much larger clone is one nucleotide away. The chain uses TRBV20-1 and TRBJ1-5; TRBD1 agrees at 7 bases. The germline V gene has CDR1 DFQATT and CDR2 SNEGSKA (reference sequence). The length of the CDR3 is 15 residues. CDR3 DNA sequence: TGCAGTGCCTCAACCGGACAGGCGATTAATCAGCCCCAGCGTTTT. Translation gives CSASTGQAINQPQRF.

This clonotype turned up a few times. The chain combines TRBV29-1 with TRBJ2-1; TRBD1 is a possible D gene (5 bases). Between the trimmed V and J ends, which lost 4 bases and 6 bases, there was a span of 7 bases. CDR1 and CDR2 (germline): SQVTM, ANQGSEA. The CDR3 has 11 residues. In DNA form, the CDR3 reads TGCAGCGTTGCACAGGTCAATGAGCAGTTCTTC. Amino acids: CSVAQVNEQFF.

The chain joins TRBV5-1 to TRBJ2-3; D might be TRBD2 (7 bases). Germline CDR1 and CDR2: SGHRS and YFSETQ. CDR3 length: 16 residues. V lost 4 bases, J lost 4 bases, and 19 bases lay in between. CDR3 nucleotide sequence: TGCGCCAGCAGCCCCTTGACACAGGGAGGGGCAGATACGCAGTATTTT. Protein product: CASSPLTQGGADTQYF. Supplemented by reference TRBV5-1 and TRBJ2-3, the full variable domain reads KAGVTQTPRYLIKTRGQQVTLSCSPISGHRSVSWYQQTPGQGLQFLFEYFSETQRNKGNFPGRFSGRQFSNSRSEMNVSTLELGDSALYLCASSPLTQGGADTQYFGPGTRLTVL.

This clonotype appeared many times. The chain couples TRBV6-4 to TRBJ2-3, with TRBD2 matching over 9 bases. This CDR3 region has 15 residues. Per the germline V gene, CDR1 is MRHNA and CDR2 is SNTAGT. V lost 3 bases and J lost 1; bases outside the gene matches: 2. The CDR3 loop is CASSEVAGGTDTQYF. The CDR3 coding sequence is TGTGCCAGCAGTGAGGTAGCGGGGGGCACAGATACGCAGTATTTT.

This clonotype was recorded a few times. The genes are TRBV5-1 and TRBJ1-1, with a weak D call TRBD1 (6 bases). V lost 6 bases and J 2 bases, leaving 26 bases between the germline ends. The CDR3 runs 18 residues. Looked up from germline, CDR1 is SGHRS and CDR2 is YFSETQ. CDR3 region: CASNPAETGLHRNTEAFF. CDR3 in DNA: TGCGCCAGCAACCCCGCAGAGACAGGACTACACCGAAACACTGAAGCTTTCTTT. Variable domain in full (rest from reference TRBV5-1 and TRBJ1-1): KAGVTQTPRYLIKTRGQQVTLSCSPISGHRSVSWYQQTPGQGLQFLFEYFSETQRNKGNFPGRFSGRQFSNSRSEMNVSTLELGDSALYLCASNPAETGLHRNTEAFFGQGTRLTVV.

This clonotype was detected ten times or more. The chain employs TRBV29-1 and TRBJ1-1, with D hard to call. This CDR3 has 10 amino acids. Germline V gene data show CDR1 as SQVTM and CDR2 as ANQGSEA. V lost 0 bases and J 6 bases, leaving 2 bases between the germline ends. Here the CDR3 reads CSVEEAEAFF. The CDR3 DNA follows: TGCAGCGTTGAAGAGGCTGAAGCTTTCTTT.

The rearrangement links TRBV5-1 to TRBJ2-2, with D perhaps TRBD1 (5 bases). CDR3 size: 13 residues. Germline CDR1 is SGHRS and CDR2 is YFSETQ. Between the trimmed V and J ends, which lost 2 bases and 7 bases, there was a span of 9 bases. CDR3 sequence reads: CASSFREDGELFF. Written as DNA, the CDR3 is TGCGCCAGCAGCTTCAGGGAAGACGGGGAGCTGTTTTTT.

For this clonotype: A junction boundary mismatches the germline segment, possibly from a read error. V is TRBV5-1 and J is TRBJ2-5; no definite D call. Germline V gene sequence: CDR1 SGHRS, CDR2 YFSETQ. CDR3 length: 14 amino acids. The CDR3 DNA is TGCACCAGCAGCAGTCTGAAGGGCCGGGAGACCCAGTACTTC. As protein: CTSSSLKGRETQYF.

This clonotype was counted many times. V gene TRBV4-3 combines with J gene TRBJ2-1, with D maybe TRBD2 (6 bases). Germline V CDR1 and CDR2: LGHNA, YSLEER. Trimming took off 5 bases at V and 12 bases at J, with 20 bases between the two ends. The CDR3 contains 14 residues. The CDR3 loop is CASSKARPGGWQFF. The CDR3 DNA reads TGCGCCAGCAGCAAGGCAAGACCCGGAGGGTGGCAGTTCTTC.

This clonotype was detected many times. The chain is built from TRBV10-3 and TRBJ2-1; 7 bases map to TRBD2. The CDR3 sequence is 18 residues long. V lost 3 bases and J lost 0; bases outside the gene matches: 11. Germline V gene lookup returns CDR1 ENHRY and CDR2 SYGVKD. Here the CDR3 DNA reads TGTGCCATCAGTGATAGGGGAAAGACTAGCCACTCCTACAATGAGCAGTTCTTC. Its translation: CAISDRGKTSHSYNEQFF.

This clonotype was seen a handful of times. V and J are TRBV4-2 and TRBJ2-3; D is undetermined. Trimming removed 0 bases from V and 5 bases from J, with 12 bases in between. The CDR3 is 15 residues long. CDR1 and CDR2 (germline): LGHNA, YNFKEQ. The CDR3 loop is CASSQERLTKDTQYF. CDR3 coding DNA: TGTGCCAGCAGCCAAGAGAGGCTTACCAAAGATACGCAGTATTTT.

The chain uses TRBV20-1 and TRBJ2-1; 8 nucleotides align to TRBD2. In germline, CDR1 is DFQATT, CDR2 SNEGSKA (reference sequence). The trim removed 4 bases at V and 0 bases at J, leaving 2 bases unmatched. The CDR3 is made up of 14 amino acids. CDR3 in amino acids: CSAISGGSYNEQFF. CDR3 nucleotide sequence: TGCAGTGCTATAAGCGGGGGCTCCTACAATGAGCAGTTCTTC.

The rearrangement joins TRBV2 to TRBJ2-3; D might be TRBD1 (6 bases). Trimming pared 4 bases from V and 9 bases from J, leaving 20 bases between. Germline CDR1 reads SNHLY; CDR2 reads FYNNEI. This CDR3 has 15 residues. The CDR3 bases are TGTGCCAGCAGTGGAGGTGGGGGCCCCCAGGAAACGCAGTATTTT. This translates into CASSGGGGPQETQYF.

Turning to this clonotype: A clone one base away is much larger, so this may be a read error. The rearrangement links TRBV12-3 or TRBV12-4 to TRBJ2-7, with D hard to call. The CDR3 consists of 13 residues. The CDR3 DNA follows: TGTGCCAACAGTCCATTGGCCAATTACGAGCAGTACTTC. Residues: CANSPLANYEQYF.